Listed below are T cell receptor beta chains from one sample, sequenced in a study of T cells in Graves' hyperthyroidism and ophthalmopathy. TCRdb re-called the multiplex PCR reads through MiXCR, storing one row per CDR3 protein. The top ten clones hold roughly 4.8% of a sample with about 420,000 distinct CDR3 sequences, about an eighth of them seen once. Sequencing input: blood. The receptors derive from a woman between 18 and 29 years old with Graves' hyperthyroidism. Each CDR3 is given with its conserved first and last residue. D genes are given only for firm matches. Part of the rows lack a size; the others show once, few, many or a class for expanded clones.

j_call clone_size v_call d_call cdr3_aa cdr3_nt
TRBJ1-5 few TRBV20-1 NA CSARPGSNQPQHF TGCAGTGCTAGGCCCGGATCCAATCAGCCCCAGCATTTT
TRBJ2-7 many TRBV7-9 TRBD2 CASSLGGNYEQYF TGTGCCAGCAGCTTGGGGGGGAACTACGAGCAGTACTTC
TRBJ2-3 many TRBV27 TRBD1 CASSILTGGTSTDTQYF TGTGCCAGCAGTATCCTAACAGGGGGGACTAGCACAGATACGCAGTATTTT
TRBJ2-4 NA TRBV20-1 NA CSASQAQENIQYF TGCAGTGCTAGCCAGGCACAAGAAAACATTCAGTACTTC
TRBJ2-7 many TRBV5-1 TRBD1 CASSWDRAYEQYF TGCGCCAGCAGCTGGGACAGGGCCTACGAGCAGTACTTC
TRBJ2-7 many TRBV20-1 NA CSARPRGSYEQYF TGCAGTGCTAGGCCAAGGGGCTCCTACGAGCAGTACTTC
TRBJ1-6 once TRBV13 NA CASSLGGFGGRTNSPLHF TGTGCCAGCAGCTTAGGCGGGTTTGGAGGGAGAACAAATTCACCCCTCCACTTT
TRBJ2-7 many TRBV29-1 NA CSVVASTSYEQYF TGCAGCGTTGTAGCCTCGACCTCCTACGAGCAGTACTTC
TRBJ2-7 NA TRBV20-1 TRBD2 CSARGALAGGHYEQYF TGCAGTGCTAGAGGGGCTCTTGCGGGAGGACACTACGAGCAGTACTTC
TRBJ2-5 NA TRBV20-1 TRBD2 CSARGTSYRLQETQYF TGCAGTGCTAGGGGGACTAGTTACCGACTCCAAGAGACCCAGTACTTC
TRBJ2-2 few TRBV14 TRBD2 CASSQTLAGALAGELFF TGTGCCAGCAGCCAGACCCTAGCGGGAGCCCTCGCCGGGGAGCTGTTTTTT
TRBJ2-3 many TRBV7-3 TRBD2 CASSELPGLGVDTQYF TGTGCCAGCAGCGAACTACCGGGACTAGGGGTAGATACGCAGTATTTT
TRBJ1-5 many TRBV6-1 TRBD1 CASSEPGQVNQPQHF TGTGCCAGCAGTGAACCAGGACAGGTCAATCAGCCCCAGCATTTT
TRBJ1-2 many TRBV28 NA CANQAGEYGYTF TGTGCCAACCAGGCGGGGGAGTATGGCTACACCTTC
TRBJ2-3 many TRBV5-1 TRBD2 CASSLAIAGGPQDTQYF TGCGCCAGCAGCTTGGCGATAGCGGGAGGACCCCAAGATACGCAGTATTTT
TRBJ2-3 many TRBV28 TRBD2 CASSFLSGGTDTQYF TGTGCCAGCAGTTTCCTTAGCGGGGGCACAGATACGCAGTATTTT
TRBJ1-2 NA TRBV4-1 TRBD1 CASSQAPGTDYGYTF TGCGCCAGCAGCCAAGCCCCCGGGACAGACTATGGCTACACCTTC
TRBJ2-7 many TRBV10-1 TRBD1 CASSDPDGTGSEQYF TGCGCCAGCAGTGACCCGGACGGGACAGGGAGCGAGCAGTACTTC
TRBJ1-4 many TRBV5-1 NA CASSSTTGHEKLFF TGCGCCAGCAGCTCCACAACGGGGCATGAAAAACTGTTTTTT
TRBJ1-5 few TRBV4-1 TRBD1 CASSPTGTANQPQHF TGCGCCAGCAGCCCGACCGGGACAGCAAATCAGCCCCAGCATTTT
TRBJ2-3 NA TRBV19 TRBD1 CASSMAAGGSTDTQYF TGTGCCAGTAGTATGGCGGCAGGGGGTAGCACAGATACGCAGTATTTT
TRBJ1-6 few TRBV15 NA CATRVGGQSSPLHF TGTGCCACCAGAGTGGGGGGGCAATCCTCACCCCTCCACTTT
TRBJ2-3 few TRBV5-1 NA CASSLGQRSTDTQYF TGCGCCAGCAGCCTGGGACAAAGAAGCACAGATACGCAGTATTTT
TRBJ2-1 many TRBV12-3/TRBV12-4 TRBD2 CASSHPLETSGRSSYNEQFF TGTGCCAGCAGTCACCCCCTTGAGACTAGCGGGAGGAGCTCCTACAATGAGCAGTTCTTC
TRBJ1-6 many TRBV30 NA CAWSAQANSPLHF TGTGCCTGGAGTGCACAGGCAAATTCACCCCTCCACTTT
TRBJ2-2 many TRBV5-1 TRBD1 CASSVGQGTGELFF TGCGCCAGCAGCGTCGGACAGGGGACCGGGGAGCTGTTTTTT
TRBJ1-2 NA TRBV5-1 NA CASSLAAESGYTF TGCGCCAGCAGCTTGGCGGCGGAGAGTGGCTACACCTTC
TRBJ2-2 NA TRBV28 TRBD2 CASSRLAGRDVTGELFF TGTGCCAGCAGCAGACTAGCGGGGAGGGATGTCACCGGGGAGCTGTTTTTT
TRBJ2-2 few TRBV15 NA CATSRDSSTGELFF TGTGCCACCAGCAGAGATTCAAGCACCGGGGAGCTGTTTTTT
TRBJ1-3 NA TRBV5-5 NA CASSPRDTQTSGNTIYF TGTGCCAGCAGCCCAAGGGACACCCAGACCTCTGGAAACACCATATATTTT
TRBJ2-5 many TRBV5-1 NA CASSLGRDVRETQYF TGCGCCAGCAGCTTGGGCAGGGACGTACGAGAGACCCAGTACTTC
TRBJ2-1 many TRBV30 TRBD2 CAWSVMVGLAGGSSYNEQFF TGTGCCTGGAGTGTAATGGTTGGACTAGCGGGAGGGAGCTCCTACAATGAGCAGTTCTTC
TRBJ2-3 many TRBV7-9 TRBD1 CASSSGDRHTDTQYF TGTGCCAGCAGCTCGGGGGACAGGCACACAGATACGCAGTATTTT
TRBJ2-7 many TRBV20-1 NA CSASSPGSEQYF TGCAGTGCTTCCTCCCCCGGGAGCGAGCAGTACTTC
TRBJ2-1 many TRBV30 NA CAWRLGWGNNEQFF TGTGCCTGGCGTTTGGGTTGGGGTAACAATGAGCAGTTCTTC
TRBJ2-7 NA TRBV13 TRBD2 CASSLSAFREVTYEQYF TGTGCCAGCAGCTTATCGGCTTTTCGGGAGGTTACCTACGAGCAGTACTTC
TRBJ2-1 many TRBV5-1 NA CASSLYTSRSNEQFF TGCGCCAGCAGCTTGTATACTAGTAGGTCCAATGAGCAGTTCTTC
TRBJ1-1 NA TRBV6-5 NA CASSFFFGEEAFF TGTGCCAGCAGTTTTTTCTTCGGGGAAGAAGCTTTCTTT
TRBJ1-2 many TRBV11-2 TRBD1 CASSPGTGERYTF TGTGCCAGCAGCCCTGGGACAGGGGAGCGCTACACCTTC
TRBJ2-5 many TRBV30 NA CAWSGGGIGETQYF TGTGCCTGGAGTGGAGGCGGGATAGGCGAGACCCAGTACTTC
TRBJ2-7 few TRBV2 NA CASSFLEEQYF TGTGCCAGCAGTTTCCTGGAAGAGCAGTACTTC
TRBJ1-2 NA TRBV6-5 NA CASSWSAYGYTF TGTGCCAGCAGTTGGAGTGCCTATGGCTACACCTTC
TRBJ1-1 few TRBV5-1 TRBD1 CASSRDRGINTEAFF TGCGCCAGCAGCAGGGACAGGGGTATCAACACTGAAGCTTTCTTT
TRBJ2-6 many TRBV30 NA CAWSVQLAGANVLTF TGTGCCTGGAGTGTGCAGCTGGCTGGGGCCAACGTCCTGACTTTC
TRBJ2-3 many TRBV11-2 NA CASSSEDRTDTQYF TGTGCCAGCAGTTCCGAGGATCGCACAGATACGCAGTATTTT